A single sample is the source of the 31 T cell receptor beta chains below, sequenced in a study of CD8+CD57+ T cells in acquired aplastic anemia. The authors sequenced patients whose flow cytometry had shown CD8+CD57+ cell expansion. For CDR3 and TCR beta VDJ profiling, genomic DNA was the template used. TCRdb re-called the reads through MiXCR, storing one row per CDR3 protein. The sample lists over 150,000 distinct CDR3 sequences, about 44% occurring once. Sequencing input: sorted CD4+, CD8+, or CD8+CD57+ T cells (not recorded which) from PBMCs. Every receptor here comes from a human donor with aplastic anemia.

In regard to this clonotype: With a much larger clone just one base away, this may be a read error. The chain couples TRBV19 to TRBJ2-7, with no clear D. Per germline, CDR1 LNHDA and CDR2 SQIVND (reference sequence). The CDR3 has 14 residues. CDR3 amino acids: CASRGPAGLYEQCF. In nucleotides, the CDR3 is TGTGCCAGTAGGGGCCCGGCAGGCCTCTACGAGCAGTGCTTC. The entire variable domain, with the rest obtained from reference TRBV19 and TRBJ2-7, is as follows: DGGITQSPKYLFRKEGQNVTLSCEQNLNHDAMYWYRQDPGQGLRLIYYSQIVNDFQKGDIAEGYSVSREKKESFPLTVTSAQKNPTAFYLCASRGPAGLYEQCFGPGTRLTVT.

This clonotype was picked up a small number of times. The V call is TRBV28, the J call TRBJ2-1; 14 nucleotides line up with TRBD2. The CDR3 covers 14 residues. After removal of 3 bases from V and 12 bases from J, the junction contained 4 bases not matched to a gene. Germline loops: CDR1 MDHEN, CDR2 SYDVKM. The CDR3 nucleotides read TGTGCCAGCAGTTTGACTAGCGGGGGGGCGCGGCAGTTCTTC. It translates to CASSLTSGGARQFF.

The gene calls are TRBV7-9 and TRBJ1-1; D possibly corresponds to TRBD1 (5 bases). With 5 bases removed from V and 1 base from J, the gap between germline ends came to 11 bases. Germline V gene sequence: CDR1 SEHNR, CDR2 FQNEAQ (reference sequence). This CDR3 is 14 amino acids long. The CDR3 loop is CASSRLTANTEAFF. The CDR3 DNA sequence: TGTGCCAGCAGCCGATTGACAGCGAACACTGAAGCTTTCTTT.

This clonotype appeared a few times. This sequence joins TRBV10-2 and TRBJ1-3; D is ambiguous. V shed 0 bases and J shed 0 bases, with 18 bases lying between them. Germline assignment: CDR1 WSHSY and CDR2 SAAADI. CDR3 length: 19 amino acids. This chain's CDR3 is CASSESIFLALDSGNTIYF. The CDR3, as DNA: TGCGCCAGCAGTGAGTCGATTTTCCTGGCACTAGACTCTGGAAACACCATATATTTT.

This clonotype was seen more than once but under ten times. The chain carries TRBV7-2 and TRBJ1-1; no clear D gene. Deletions cut 1 base from V and 4 bases from J, with 4 bases between. Germline V gives CDR1 SGHTA, CDR2 FQGNSA. The CDR3 consists of 12 residues. CDR3 nucleotide sequence: TGTGCCAGCAGCTTAGGGGTCACTGAAGCTTTCTTT. Its protein product is CASSLGVTEAFF.

This clonotype was recorded at least ten times. The rearrangement links TRBV5-5 to TRBJ1-3; D uncertain. The length of the CDR3 is 13 residues. Trimming removed 4 bases from V and 0 bases from J, with 5 bases in between. Germline CDR1 SGHKS, CDR2 YYEKEE (reference sequence). Here the CDR3 DNA reads TGTGCCAGCAGCCCCAACTCTGGAAACACCATATATTTT. This gives the protein CASSPNSGNTIYF.

The rearrangement joins TRBV20-1 to TRBJ2-5, with TRBD2 identical over 7 bases. Trimming took 3 bases from V and 5 from J; bases not matched to a gene: 3. The CDR3 spans 12 residues. Looked up from germline, CDR1 is DFQATT and CDR2 is SNEGSKA (reference sequence). The CDR3 reads CSARGGGETQYF. The CDR3 nucleotides are TGCAGTGCTAGGGGGGGAGGGGAGACCCAGTACTTC.

The chain links TRBV19 to TRBJ1-2; 10 bases line up with TRBD1. After removal of 0 bases from V and 2 bases from J, the junction contained 12 bases not matched to a gene. The length of the CDR3 is 19 residues. Germline V lookup: CDR1 LNHDA, CDR2 SQIVND (reference sequence). CDR3 residues: CASSIDHRQGATGNYGYTF. The DNA of the CDR3 is TGTGCCAGTAGTATAGATCACCGACAGGGGGCCACGGGGAACTATGGCTACACCTTC.

V gene TRBV11-1 combines with J gene TRBJ2-7, with 7 bases identical to TRBD1. The trim removed 5 bases at V and 3 bases at J, leaving 13 bases unmatched. Germline loops: CDR1 SGHAT, CDR2 FQDESV (reference sequence). CDR3 length equals 16 residues. CDR3: CASSVTYRGNSYEQYF. The DNA for the CDR3 is TGTGCCAGCAGCGTAACCTACAGGGGAAACAGCTACGAGCAGTACTTC.

Here the CDR3 DNA reads TGTGCCAGCAGCGGGGGACAGGGACGCGCACCCCTCCACTTT. Its translation is CASSGGQGRAPLHF. The V and J genes are TRBV7-9 and TRBJ1-6, with 9 bases aligning to TRBD1. The CDR3 is made up of 14 amino acids. Trimming cost V 5 bases and J 11 bases; bases outside gene matches: 7. Germline V gives CDR1 SEHNR, CDR2 FQNEAQ (reference sequence).

This clonotype was detected ten times or more. The chain combines TRBV13 with TRBJ2-5, with D tentatively TRBD1 (7 bases). CDR3 size: 13 residues. The V end was cut by 6 bases, the J end by 3 bases, with 11 bases between. Germline V gene sequence: CDR1 PRHDT, CDR2 FYEKMQ (reference sequence). The chain's CDR3 is CASREGAKETQYF. CDR3 in DNA: TGTGCCAGCAGGGAGGGGGCGAAAGAGACCCAGTACTTC. Drawing the rest from reference TRBV13 and TRBJ2-5, the complete variable domain is AAGVIQSPRHLIKEKRETATLKCYPIPRHDTVYWYQQGPGQDPQFLISFYEKMQSDKGSIPDRFSAQQFSDYHSELNMSSLELGDSALYFCASREGAKETQYFGPGTRLLVL.

The chain is built from TRBV5-5 and TRBJ2-3; 8 bases are a match to TRBD1. With 4 bases clipped from V and 5 bases from J, the junction kept 9 bases outside the gene matches. The germline V gene has CDR1 SGHKS and CDR2 YYEKEE (reference sequence). The CDR3 runs 15 residues. CDR3 nucleotides: TGTGCCAGCAGCACCGAACGACAGGGGTTAGATACGCAGTATTTT. This gives the protein CASSTERQGLDTQYF. Full variable domain (outside the CDR3, taken from reference TRBV5-5 and TRBJ2-3): DAGVTQSPTHLIKTRGQQVTLRCSPISGHKSVSWYQQVLGQGPQFIFQYYEKEERGRGNFPDRFSARQFPNYSSELNVNALLLGDSALYLCASSTERQGLDTQYFGPGTRLTVL.

The chain employs TRBV7-3 and TRBJ1-2; no firm D call. V lost 5 bases to trimming and J lost 8 bases, with 15 bases between them. The germline gives CDR1 SGHTA, CDR2 FQGTGA. The CDR3 totals 13 residues. CDR3 nucleotide sequence: TGTGCCAGCAGCCCGGGGATGTTAGGGGGCTACACCTTC. The encoded protein is CASSPGMLGGYTF.

V usage is TRBV7-9 and J usage is TRBJ2-1; the match to TRBD2 covers 8 bases. The CDR3 is 15 residues long. The germline gives CDR1 SEHNR, CDR2 FQNEAQ (reference sequence). V shed 2 bases and J 9 bases; nucleotides not matched to a gene: 9. The CDR3 here is CASSLTGGRVGEQFF. Written as DNA, the CDR3 is TGTGCCAGCAGCTTAACGGGGGGGCGGGTGGGTGAGCAGTTCTTC.

The chain uses TRBV7-3 and TRBJ2-7; tentatively, D is TRBD2 (6 bases). Trimming stripped 5 bases from V and 3 bases from J, with 11 bases between. The CDR3 spans 13 residues. Germline loops: CDR1 SGHTA, CDR2 FQGTGA. Here the CDR3 reads CASSRGVDYEQYF. Written as DNA, the CDR3 is TGTGCCAGCAGCCGCGGGGTTGACTACGAGCAGTACTTC.

Notes on this clonotype: Since a much larger clone is just one base distant, this may be a read error. V gene TRBV4-1 combines with J gene TRBJ2-3, with D perhaps TRBD1 or TRBD2 (5 bases each). Germline V gene lookup returns CDR1 MGHRA and CDR2 YSYEKL. This CDR3 comprises 15 residues. CDR3 in amino acids: CAGSLRDGDTDTQYF. CDR3 bases: TGCGCCGGCAGCCTTAGGGACGGGGACACAGATACGCAGTATTTT.

This clonotype occurred many times. The CDR3 region is CASNFGLAGPGTDTQYF. The DNA for the CDR3 is TGTGCCAGCAATTTCGGTCTAGCGGGACCGGGTACAGATACGCAGTATTTT. The J gene is TRBJ2-3, the V gene TRBV19, with 9 bases fitting TRBD2. Trimming at V came to 9 bases and at J to 3 bases, leaving 16 bases not matched to a gene. This CDR3 comprises 17 residues. In germline, CDR1 is LNHDA, CDR2 SQIVND (reference sequence).

Remarks on this clonotype: Sequence at one end of the junction differs from germline and may be a read error. The chain employs TRBV2 and TRBJ1-1; 9 nucleotides align to TRBD1. The CDR3 extends over 15 amino acids. In germline, CDR1 is SNHLY, CDR2 FYNNEI. Here the CDR3 DNA reads TGTGCCAGCAGTGAATCGAGACAGGGGGGGACTGAAGCTTCCTTC. Protein: CASSESRQGGTEASF.

V and J are TRBV15 and TRBJ2-3; D unclear. The CDR3 sequence is 15 residues long. Germline CDR1 LNHNV, CDR2 YYDKDF (reference sequence). The germline V and J ends were trimmed by 0 bases and 0 bases, with 7 bases remaining between them. The CDR3 nucleotides are TGTGCCACCAGCAGAGAAGGTTCTAGCACAGATACGCAGTATTTT. It translates to CATSREGSSTDTQYF.

As for this clonotype: The CDR3 end shows no conserved phenylalanine or tryptophan, and so a read error is likely. The chain carries TRBV10-3 and TRBJ2-7; a possible D gene is TRBD2 (6 bases). CDR1 ENHRY and CDR2 SYGVKD come from the germline V gene. V lost 11 bases and J 3 bases, leaving 14 bases between the germline ends. This CDR3 spans 12 amino acids. The CDR3 region has the DNA TGTGCCTCCGGGTCCGGGGGCTACGAGCAGTACCTC. Protein: CASGSGGYEQYL.

J is TRBJ2-1 and V is TRBV19, with 13 bases identical to TRBD2. The CDR3 has 13 amino acids. Looked up from germline, CDR1 is LNHDA and CDR2 is SQIVND (reference sequence). Trimming cost V 9 bases and J 9 bases; bases outside gene matches: 5. The DNA for the CDR3 is TGTGCCAGCAAGGGGACTAGCGGGGTTGAGCAGTTCTTC. Amino acid sequence: CASKGTSGVEQFF.

As for this clonotype: This clone may be a read error of a much larger clone one base away. V and J are TRBV2 and TRBJ2-6; possible D gene TRBD1, 5 bases. The CDR3 runs to 15 residues. Trimming stripped 6 bases from V and 6 bases from J, with 15 bases between. Germline CDR1 reads SNHLY; CDR2 reads FYNNEI. CDR3 residues: CASSKGVPVANVLTF. In nucleotides, the CDR3 is TGTGCCAGCAGCAAAGGGGTGCCTGTGGCCAACGTCCTGACTTTC.

There are many counts of this clonotype. This sequence joins TRBV3-1 and TRBJ2-7; D not resolved. CDR1 is LGHDT, CDR2 YNNKEL, per germline (reference sequence). With 2 bases removed from V and 3 bases from J, the gap between germline ends came to 2 bases. The CDR3 sequence is 11 residues long. The CDR3 here is CASSQLYEQYF. Written as DNA, the CDR3 is TGTGCCAGCAGCCAACTCTACGAGCAGTACTTC.

The chain links TRBV29-1 to TRBJ2-5; 8 bases agree with TRBD2. The V and J ends lost 5 bases and 5 bases, in that order; junction bases with no gene match: 1. Germline assignment: CDR1 SQVTM and CDR2 ANQGSEA. The CDR3 has 11 amino acids. The CDR3 nucleotides read TGCAGCGTTACGGGAGGGGAGACCCAGTACTTC. Protein: CSVTGGETQYF. Supplemented by reference TRBV29-1 and TRBJ2-5, the full variable domain reads SAVISQKPSRDICQRGTSLTIQCQVDSQVTMMFWYRQQPGQSLTLIATANQGSEATYESGFVIDKFPISRPNLTFSTLTVSNMSPEDSSIYLCSVTGGETQYFGPGTRLLVL.

The chain uses TRBV10-3 and TRBJ1-4; 9 nucleotides align to TRBD1. There are 12 residues in the CDR3. Trimming cost V 3 bases and J 15 bases; bases outside gene matches: 5. CDR1 and CDR2 (germline): ENHRY, SYGVKD. This CDR3 reads CAISDPTGGLFF. DNA for the CDR3: TGTGCCATCAGTGACCCGACAGGGGGGTTGTTTTTT.

The rearrangement links TRBV7-6 to TRBJ2-5, with a tentative D call TRBD1 (6 bases). The CDR3 runs to 13 residues. The germline CDR1 and CDR2 sequences are SGHVS and FNYEAQ. Trimming cost V 4 bases and J 2 bases, with 8 bases left between them. CDR3 sequence: CASSSDSQETQYF. In DNA, the CDR3 is TGTGCCAGCAGCTCGGACAGTCAAGAGACCCAGTACTTC.

This clonotype was picked up many times. This rearrangement joins TRBV20-1 to TRBJ1-1; TRBD1 matches at 8 bases. J lost 5 bases, V lost 1 base, and 0 bases had no gene match. Germline V CDR1 and CDR2: DFQATT, SNEGSKA (reference sequence). This CDR3 has 12 residues. CDR3: CSARGTGTEAFF. The CDR3 DNA follows: TGCAGTGCTAGAGGGACAGGGACTGAAGCTTTCTTT.

Details on this clonotype: The junction shows a germline mismatch at one end, possibly a read error. DNA for the CDR3: TGTGCCAGCAGCCGGGGACAGAGCTCCTACGATGAGCAGTTCTTC. Translated, it gives CASSRGQSSYDEQFF. This chain uses TRBV4-2 with TRBJ2-1; 7 bases fit TRBD1. Germline-derived CDR1 and CDR2 are LGHNA and YNFKEQ. There are 15 residues in the CDR3.

This clonotype was found many times. The gene calls are TRBV7-3 and TRBJ2-5; possibly TRBD1 for D (6 bases). This CDR3 is 14 amino acids long. Deletions cut 5 bases from V and 1 base from J, with 11 bases between. CDR1 is SGHTA, CDR2 FQGTGA, per germline. CDR3 amino acids: CASSPQGFQETQYF. Written as DNA, the CDR3 is TGTGCCAGCAGCCCTCAGGGGTTCCAAGAGACCCAGTACTTC.

The chain joins TRBV5-5 to TRBJ1-5; a possible D gene is TRBD1 (5 bases). The germline V and J ends were trimmed by 0 bases and 2 bases, with 12 bases remaining between them. Germline CDR1 reads SGHKS; CDR2 reads YYEKEE (reference sequence). The CDR3 extends over 16 amino acids. The CDR3 protein is CASSLGVGAGNQPQHF. CDR3 in DNA: TGTGCCAGCAGCTTGGGGGTAGGGGCCGGCAATCAGCCCCAGCATTTT.

The J gene is TRBJ2-5, the V gene TRBV19; TRBD2 matches at 14 bases. This CDR3 has 15 residues. Trimming at V came to 6 bases and at J to 4 bases, leaving 4 bases not matched to a gene. Per the germline V gene, CDR1 is LNHDA and CDR2 is SQIVND (reference sequence). DNA of the CDR3: TGTGCCAGTAGGACTAGCGGGAGGGCCCGAGAGACCCAGTACTTC. As protein: CASRTSGRARETQYF.